This entry lists 8 T cell receptor beta chains sequenced from one sample in a study of shared clonotypes between healthy human individuals. Clones were read by immunoSEQ multiplex PCR, and TCRdb kept only the in-frame ones, dropping some. The repertoire has hundreds of thousands of clones, 90% to 97% of them found once; the top ten carry approximately 0.12%. Terminally differentiated effector memory CD45RA+ cells were excluded from the naive CD8 cells, which were CD45RO-negative and positively selected for CCR7. Sequenced input: naive CD8+ T cells sorted from blood. The receptors originated from a young woman in good health.

V gene TRBV2 combines with J gene TRBJ2-7; D not certain. The length of the CDR3 is 13 residues. Germline V lookup: CDR1 SNHLY, CDR2 FYNNEI. V was trimmed by 5 bases and J by 3 bases, leaving 11 bases between them. The CDR3 DNA reads as TGTGCCAGCAGTCGAGACCCGTTCTACGAGCAGTACTTC. Translated, it gives CASSRDPFYEQYF.

The V and J genes are TRBV27 and TRBJ2-4; D is undetermined. The CDR3 sequence is 14 residues long. Between the trimmed V and J ends, which lost 1 base and 5 bases, there was a span of 9 bases. Per the germline V gene, CDR1 is MNHEY and CDR2 is SMNVEV (reference sequence). For the CDR3, the DNA is TGTGCCAGCAGTTTATGGGCCGGAGAAAACATTCAGTACTTC. Its translation is CASSLWAGENIQYF.

The chain employs TRBV27 and TRBJ1-1; D might be TRBD1 (6 bases). The V gene's germline CDR1 is MNHEY and CDR2 SMNVEV (reference sequence). The CDR3 consists of 17 residues. V was cut by 3 bases and J by 5 bases, with 22 bases left in between. Here the CDR3 reads CASSLGIGQGRRTEAFF. The CDR3, as DNA: TGTGCCAGCAGTTTGGGGATCGGGCAGGGGCGGAGGACTGAAGCTTTCTTT.

The chain employs TRBV19 and TRBJ1-1, with D uncertain. Trimming removed 3 bases from V and 4 bases from J, with 9 bases in between. The CDR3 is 13 amino acids. The germline gives CDR1 LNHDA, CDR2 SQIVND (reference sequence). CDR3: CASSIDYGTEAFF. For the CDR3, the DNA is TGTGCCAGTAGTATCGACTACGGCACTGAAGCTTTCTTT.

This clone was seen a single time. The rearrangement links TRBV7-8 to TRBJ2-3; D gene uncertain. CDR3 size: 13 residues. V was pared by 5 bases and J by 7 bases, with 13 bases between. In germline, CDR1 is SGHVS, CDR2 FQNEAQ. This CDR3 reads CASSPADGYTQYF. Written as DNA, the CDR3 is TGTGCCAGCAGCCCGGCGGACGGTTATACGCAGTATTTT.

V gene TRBV19 combines with J gene TRBJ1-1, with 10 bases matching TRBD1. The V segment lost 2 bases and the J segment 6 bases; nucleotides outside the gene matches: 9. Looked up from germline, CDR1 is LNHDA and CDR2 is SQIVND (reference sequence). The length of the CDR3 is 16 residues. The CDR3 here is CASSIMGQGLHAEAFF. The CDR3 region has the DNA TGTGCCAGTAGTATAATGGGACAGGGGTTACACGCTGAAGCTTTCTTT.

On this clone itself: Distinct nucleotide sequences in the sample also encode this CDR3. The chain joins TRBV28 to TRBJ1-5; D is possibly TRBD1 (5 bases). The V and J ends lost 2 bases and 0 bases respectively, with 8 bases between them. Germline CDR1 is MDHEN and CDR2 is SYDVKM. The CDR3 sequence is 15 residues long. The CDR3 nucleotides are TGTGCCAGCAGTTTAGAGGGGTATAGCAATCAGCCCCAGCATTTT. Translation gives CASSLEGYSNQPQHF.

The chain carries TRBV28 and TRBJ2-1, with 9 bases matching TRBD2. V lost 8 bases to trimming and J lost 5 bases; unmatched junction nucleotides: 16. Germline values: CDR1 MDHEN, CDR2 SYDVKM. This CDR3 has 17 amino acids. DNA of the CDR3: TGTGCCAGCGATTACACCCCGGGGCTAGCGGGAAACAATGAGCAGTTCTTC. Protein product: CASDYTPGLAGNNEQFF.